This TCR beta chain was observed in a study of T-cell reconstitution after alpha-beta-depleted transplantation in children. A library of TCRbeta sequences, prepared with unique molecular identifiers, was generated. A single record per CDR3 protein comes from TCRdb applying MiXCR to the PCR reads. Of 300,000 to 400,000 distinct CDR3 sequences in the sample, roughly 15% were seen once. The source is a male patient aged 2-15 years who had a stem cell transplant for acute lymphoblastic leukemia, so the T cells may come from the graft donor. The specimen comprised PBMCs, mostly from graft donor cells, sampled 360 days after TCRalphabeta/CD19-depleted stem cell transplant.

CDR3 coding DNA: TGTGCCAGTAGTATCAGAGTTAGCTCCTACGAGCAGTACTTC. Translation gives CASSIRVSSYEQYF. V and J are TRBV19 and TRBJ2-7; D uncertain. Germline V lookup: CDR1 LNHDA, CDR2 SQIVND (reference sequence). The CDR3 extends over 14 amino acids. V gave up 3 bases and J gave up 0 bases, with 9 bases separating them.